This T cell receptor beta chain was found in a study of T cell repertoires in cytomegalovirus infection. Whole-study results and caveats: Summed public TCR beta family frequency identified CMV carriers bearing the relevant HLA.

As regards this clonotype: Its antigen remains unknown.

TCRdb re-analysed the reads in MiXCR, keeping a single row per CDR3 protein. This sample has about 460,000 distinct CDR3 sequences, with 10% to 12% found just once. The junction had 4 bases not matched to a gene; V was cut back by 2 bases and J by 1 base. CDR3 size: 15 residues. Germline-derived CDR1 and CDR2 are MDHEN and SYDVKM. The V call is TRBV28, the J call TRBJ1-1; the match to TRBD1 covers 7 bases. The clonotype was recovered from a human donor in good health (CMV status not recorded). Some clones in this sample may be carry-over from other donors' samples. The sequenced sample consisted of PBMCs. The CDR3 here is CASSLPDRRNTEAFF. The CDR3 DNA follows: TGTGCCAGCAGTTTACCGGACAGGCGGAACACTGAAGCTTTCTTT.